Below, one TCR beta chain is given with its context. Its target is unknown. The data were taken from a study of OX40 agonist ivuxolimab in advanced cancers. For the study at large: Ivuxolimab, which patients received intravenously every 2 weeks, was dosed at 0.01 to 10 mg/kg. Study findings and constraints: Partial responders treated at 0.1-3.0 mg/kg exhibited clonal expansion among the lowest measured.

Trimming took off 5 bases at V and 0 bases at J, with 11 bases between the two ends. Germline V gene lookup returns CDR1 SGHVS and CDR2 FQNEAQ. This CDR3 region has 15 residues. Patients with a history of autoimmune disease or on systemic immunosuppression were excluded. Only in-frame clones appear in the TCRdb table, and some are missing; sequencing was by immunoSEQ multiplex PCR. The table lists around 71,000 clones, about 88% of them singletons. This clonotype was sampled from an adult with an advanced solid tumor such as melanoma, head and neck, liver or kidney cancer. The sample consisted of CD4+ or CD8+ T cells sorted from blood, taken in a trial of the OX40 agonist ivuxolimab. This chain joins TRBV7-8 and TRBJ2-1; maybe TRBD1 (5 bases). This CDR3 reads CASSLDSGSYNEQFF. CDR3 nucleotides: TGTGCCAGCAGCCTAGACAGTGGCTCCTACAATGAGCAGTTCTTC.